The entry below describes one T cell receptor beta chain. TRB amplification used 250 ng of peripheral blood genomic DNA. The germline CDR1 and CDR2 sequences are PRHDT and FYEKMQ (reference sequence). The CDR3 runs 15 residues. The data stem from a study of T cell clusters in autoimmune cytopenias. Overall study: A median age of 59 years and mean of 56 years characterized healthy donor controls.

Multiplex touch-down PCR amplified TRB using TRB-A and TRB-B pools in one tube. Reanalyzing the multiplex PCR reads, TCRdb keeps one entry per CDR3 protein, without DNA. The sample's table shows 9,500 to 12,000 distinct CDR3 sequences. This sample was shared with a second study, whose subject was T cell repertoires in aging, cancer and after chemotherapy. That source reports: Loss of evenness, beyond lost richness, contributed to age-related TCR diversity decline in cancer patients.

What was sequenced was peripheral blood. This receptor was identified in a human donor in good health. The chain carries TRBV13 and TRBJ2-3; the TRBD1 assignment by TCRdb is unverifiable without DNA. The CDR3 loop is CASSRDRGQGDTQYF.